The T cell receptor beta chain under discussion was sequenced for a study of graft-versus-host responses after intestinal transplantation. Study as a whole: Multivisceral, liver-intestinal, or isolated intestinal transplants were given to recipients. Induction with anti-thymocyte globulin, then tacrolimus and steroids for about 3 years, was given to all recipients. General study findings and limits: The marrow of recipients harbored GvH clones, and ileum or blood showed some of them first. Peak levels of circulating GvH clones tracked with early post-transplant HvG declines.

The germline CDR1 and CDR2 sequences are MNHEY and SMNVEV (reference sequence). The CDR3 is 15 amino acids. V shed 3 bases, J shed 5 bases, and the junction held 8 bases outside the gene matches. On this clone itself: The antigen is not known.

Clones were read by immunoSEQ multiplex PCR, and TCRdb kept only the in-frame ones, dropping some. The sample has about 39,000 clones; more than 85% are singletons. The specimen was PBMCs, collected nearly 750 days after intestinal transplantation. The receptor's source is a human patient who received an intestinal transplant, so some T cells may come from the graft donor. The rearrangement joins TRBV27 to TRBJ2-7; 9 positions match TRBD1. The CDR3 region is CASSLVTGGRDEQYF. In nucleotides, the CDR3 is TGTGCCAGCAGTTTGGTAACAGGGGGCAGGGACGAGCAGTACTTC.